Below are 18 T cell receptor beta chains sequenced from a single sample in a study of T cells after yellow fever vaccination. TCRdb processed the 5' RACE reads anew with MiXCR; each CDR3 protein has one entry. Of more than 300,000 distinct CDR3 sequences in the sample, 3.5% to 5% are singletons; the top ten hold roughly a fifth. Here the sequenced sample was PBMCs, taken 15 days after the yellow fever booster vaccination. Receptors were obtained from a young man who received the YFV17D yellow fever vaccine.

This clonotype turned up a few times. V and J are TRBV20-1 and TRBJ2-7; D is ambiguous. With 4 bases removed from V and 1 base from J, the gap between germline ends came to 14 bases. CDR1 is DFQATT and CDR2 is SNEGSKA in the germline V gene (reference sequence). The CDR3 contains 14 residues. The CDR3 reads CSAIDPGPSYEQYF. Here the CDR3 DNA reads TGCAGTGCTATAGACCCCGGTCCTTCCTACGAGCAGTACTTC.

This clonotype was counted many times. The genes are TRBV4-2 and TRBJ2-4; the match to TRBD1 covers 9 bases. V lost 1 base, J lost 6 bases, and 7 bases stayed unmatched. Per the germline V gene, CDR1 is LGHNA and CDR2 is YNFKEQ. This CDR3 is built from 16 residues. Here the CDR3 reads CASSQAMGQGINIQYF. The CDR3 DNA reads TGTGCCAGCAGCCAAGCTATGGGACAGGGAATAAACATTCAGTACTTC.

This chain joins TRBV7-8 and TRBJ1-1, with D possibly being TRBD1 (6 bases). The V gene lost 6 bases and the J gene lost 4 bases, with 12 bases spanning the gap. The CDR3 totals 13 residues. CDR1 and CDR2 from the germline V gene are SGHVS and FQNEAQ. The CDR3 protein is CASRPRGVTEAFF. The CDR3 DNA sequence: TGTGCCAGCAGGCCCAGGGGAGTCACTGAAGCTTTCTTT.

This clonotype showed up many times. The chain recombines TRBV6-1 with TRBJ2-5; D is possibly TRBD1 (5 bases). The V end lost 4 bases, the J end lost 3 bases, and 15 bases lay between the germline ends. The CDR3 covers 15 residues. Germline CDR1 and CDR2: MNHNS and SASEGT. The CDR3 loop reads CASSVDTETEETQYF. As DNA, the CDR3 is TGTGCCAGCAGTGTGGACACAGAAACAGAAGAGACCCAGTACTTC.

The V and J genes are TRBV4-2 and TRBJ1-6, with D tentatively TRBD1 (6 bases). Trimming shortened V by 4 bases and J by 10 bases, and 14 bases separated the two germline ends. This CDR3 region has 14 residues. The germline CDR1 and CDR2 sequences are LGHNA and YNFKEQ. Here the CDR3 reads CASSPPGVYSPLHF. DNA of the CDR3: TGTGCCAGCAGCCCTCCAGGGGTTTACTCACCCCTCCACTTT.

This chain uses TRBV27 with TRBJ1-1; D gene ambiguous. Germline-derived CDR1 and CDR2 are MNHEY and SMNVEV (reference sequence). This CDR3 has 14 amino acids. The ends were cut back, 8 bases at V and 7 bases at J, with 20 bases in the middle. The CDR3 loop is CASLLSRGMGEAFF. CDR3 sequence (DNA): TGTGCCAGCCTCCTCTCTCGGGGAATGGGTGAAGCTTTCTTT.

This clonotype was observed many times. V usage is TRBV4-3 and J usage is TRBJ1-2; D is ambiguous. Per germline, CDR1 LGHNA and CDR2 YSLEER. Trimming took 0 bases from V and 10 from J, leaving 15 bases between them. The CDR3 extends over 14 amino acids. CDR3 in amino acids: CASSQDLQLDPYTF. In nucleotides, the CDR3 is TGCGCCAGCAGCCAAGATCTCCAGCTAGATCCCTACACCTTC.

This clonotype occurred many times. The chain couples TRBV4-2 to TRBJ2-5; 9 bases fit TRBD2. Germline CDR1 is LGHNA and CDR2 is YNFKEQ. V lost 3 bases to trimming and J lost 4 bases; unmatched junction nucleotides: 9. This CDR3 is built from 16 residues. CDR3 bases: TGTGCCAGCAGCCATGATTTAGCGGGGGTTGCAGAGACCCAGTACTTC. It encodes CASSHDLAGVAETQYF.

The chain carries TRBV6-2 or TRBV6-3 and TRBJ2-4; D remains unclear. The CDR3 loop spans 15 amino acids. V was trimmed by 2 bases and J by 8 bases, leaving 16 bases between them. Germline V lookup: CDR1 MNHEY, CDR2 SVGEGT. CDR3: CASSYKGFSVDIQYF. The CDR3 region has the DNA TGTGCCAGCAGTTACAAAGGCTTTTCCGTGGACATTCAGTACTTC.

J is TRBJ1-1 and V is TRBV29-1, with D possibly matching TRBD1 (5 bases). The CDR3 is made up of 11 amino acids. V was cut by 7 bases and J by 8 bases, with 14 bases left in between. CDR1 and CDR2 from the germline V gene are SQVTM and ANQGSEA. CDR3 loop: CSAQGAREAFF. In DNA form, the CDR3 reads TGCAGCGCACAAGGGGCACGCGAAGCTTTCTTT.

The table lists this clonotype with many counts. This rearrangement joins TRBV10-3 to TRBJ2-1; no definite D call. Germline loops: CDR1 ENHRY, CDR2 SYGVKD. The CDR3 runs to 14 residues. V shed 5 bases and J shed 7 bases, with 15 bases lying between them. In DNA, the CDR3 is TGTGCCATCAGTTTCCAGCAGTCTGGGAATGAGCAGTTCTTC. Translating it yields CAISFQQSGNEQFF.

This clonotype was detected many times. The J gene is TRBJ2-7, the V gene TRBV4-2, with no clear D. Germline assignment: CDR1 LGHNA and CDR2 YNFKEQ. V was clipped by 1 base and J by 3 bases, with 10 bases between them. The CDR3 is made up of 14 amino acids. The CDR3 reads CASSQGLQLYEQYF. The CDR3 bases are TGTGCCAGCAGCCAAGGTTTACAACTCTACGAGCAGTACTTC.

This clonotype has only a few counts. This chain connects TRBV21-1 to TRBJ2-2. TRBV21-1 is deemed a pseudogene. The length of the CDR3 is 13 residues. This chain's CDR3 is CASTDRRPGELFF. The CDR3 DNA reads TGTGCCAGTACGGACCGACGACCCGGGGAGCTGTTTTTT.

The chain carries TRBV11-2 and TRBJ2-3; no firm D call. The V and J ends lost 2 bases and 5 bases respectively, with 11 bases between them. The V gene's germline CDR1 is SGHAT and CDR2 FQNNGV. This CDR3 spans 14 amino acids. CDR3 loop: CASSLTLVGDTQYF. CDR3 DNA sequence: TGTGCCAGCAGCTTAACCCTGGTTGGAGATACGCAGTATTTT.

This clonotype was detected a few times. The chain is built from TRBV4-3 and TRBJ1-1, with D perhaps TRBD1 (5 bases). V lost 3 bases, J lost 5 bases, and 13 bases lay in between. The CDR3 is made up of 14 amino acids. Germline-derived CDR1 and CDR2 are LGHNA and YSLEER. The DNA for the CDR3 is TGCGCCAGCAGCCAGGGGGGAGAATGGACTGAAGCTTTCTTT. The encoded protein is CASSQGGEWTEAFF.

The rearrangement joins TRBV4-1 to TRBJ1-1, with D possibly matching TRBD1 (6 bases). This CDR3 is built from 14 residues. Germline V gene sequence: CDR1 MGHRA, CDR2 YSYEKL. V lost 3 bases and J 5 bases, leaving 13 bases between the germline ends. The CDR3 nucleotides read TGCGCCAGCAGCCACCCAGGGGATGGGACTGAAGCTTTCTTT. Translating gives CASSHPGDGTEAFF.

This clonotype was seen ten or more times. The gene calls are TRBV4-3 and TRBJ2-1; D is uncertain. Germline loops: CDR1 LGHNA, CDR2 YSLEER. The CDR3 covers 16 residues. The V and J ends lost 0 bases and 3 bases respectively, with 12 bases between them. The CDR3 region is CASSQEHPGYYNEQFF. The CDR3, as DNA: TGCGCCAGCAGCCAAGAGCACCCGGGTTACTACAATGAGCAGTTCTTC.

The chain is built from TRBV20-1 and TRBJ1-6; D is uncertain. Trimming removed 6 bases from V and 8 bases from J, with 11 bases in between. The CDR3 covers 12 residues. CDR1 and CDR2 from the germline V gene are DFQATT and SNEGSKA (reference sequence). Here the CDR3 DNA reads TGCAGTGCCTTGACACCTTATTCACCCCTCCACTTT. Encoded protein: CSALTPYSPLHF.